These 29 T cell receptor beta chains originate from one sample sequenced in a study of breast tumors, draining lymph nodes, adjacent tissues (dated by TCRdb to the mid-2010s). The protocol used for the library was multiplex PCR. The instrument was an Illumina HiSeq 2000. TCRdb reanalyzed the raw reads on its own, using fastp at Q25 for trimming and MiXCR for clone calling, and kept in-frame beta chains. CDR3 protein duplicates are merged, each entry listing the most common genes and DNA. This sample gives about 60,000 distinct CDR3 sequences in total; approximately 57% of them show up just once. Around a fifth of the sample goes to the ten largest clones. Specimen: breast tumor tissue. The receptors derive from a female donor with breast cancer. Some clones in this sample may be carry-over from other donors' samples.

The V call is TRBV24-1, the J call TRBJ1-2; D possibly corresponds to TRBD1 (6 bases). The length of the CDR3 is 14 residues. Looked up from germline, CDR1 is KGHDR and CDR2 is SFDVKD. Trimming stripped 5 bases from V and 4 bases from J, with 13 bases between. The CDR3 spells CATSGRGQTYGYTF. CDR3 bases: TGTGCCACCAGTGGCCGTGGACAGACCTATGGCTACACCTTC.

In regard to this clonotype: No DNA is shown, since the ends of the CDR3 on it are uncertain; the CDR3 is the one TCRdb lists. V and J are TRBV7-9 and TRBJ1-5. The CDR3 length equals 22 residues, ends included. Germline V gene sequence: CDR1 SEHNR, CDR2 FQNEAQ (reference sequence). CDR3 amino acids: CASSPPLGLIYICSGVDQPQHF.

In its sample, this clonotype was seen many times. The genes are TRBV28 and TRBJ2-3, with 9 bases identical to TRBD2. Germline lookup yields CDR1 MDHEN and CDR2 SYDVKM. V shed 2 bases, J shed 3 bases, and the junction held 3 bases outside the gene matches. The CDR3 spans 15 residues. The CDR3 DNA sequence: TGTGCCAGCAGTTTAGCGGGAGGGACAACAGATACGCAGTATTTT. Protein sequence: CASSLAGGTTDTQYF.

This clonotype was observed many times. The rearrangement uses TRBV15 and TRBJ2-7; D is undetermined. Germline CDR1 LNHNV, CDR2 YYDKDF (reference sequence). Trimming left V 0 bases short and J 0 bases short, with 3 bases between. The CDR3 is made up of 13 amino acids. The CDR3 protein is CATSRDLSYEQYF. The CDR3 bases are TGTGCCACCAGCAGAGATCTCTCCTACGAGCAGTACTTC.

At least ten counts were recorded for this clonotype. The chain couples TRBV10-2 to TRBJ2-5, with 8 bases fitting TRBD1. CDR1 is WSHSY and CDR2 is SAAADI in the germline V gene. After removal of 5 bases from V and 4 bases from J, the junction contained 6 bases not matched to a gene. The CDR3 is made up of 14 amino acids. The CDR3 sequence: CASSTPGGPETQYF. In DNA, the CDR3 is TGCGCCAGCAGTACCCCAGGGGGCCCAGAGACCCAGTACTTC.

This clonotype was counted at least ten times. CDR3 in DNA: TGTGCCAGCAGTGACCATCAAGCGGGACCCTACAATGAGCAGTTCTTC. The encoded protein is CASSDHQAGPYNEQFF. V gene TRBV12-3 or TRBV12-4 combines with J gene TRBJ2-1; 7 nucleotides agree with TRBD2. This CDR3 comprises 16 residues. J gave up 2 bases and V 5 bases, and 9 bases lay outside the gene matches.

This chain connects TRBV19 to TRBJ2-6; 9 nucleotides line up with TRBD1. V was pared by 9 bases and J by 0 bases, with 6 bases of the junction left unmatched. The CDR3 length is 16 residues. The germline V gene encodes CDR1 LNHDA and CDR2 SQIVND (reference sequence). For the CDR3, the DNA is TGTGCCAGCCGGACAGGGGTGGGCTCTGGGGCCAACGTCCTGACTTTC. This sequence encodes CASRTGVGSGANVLTF.

The chain links TRBV2 to TRBJ2-5; D may be TRBD1 or TRBD2 (6 bases each). The V gene's germline CDR1 is SNHLY and CDR2 FYNNEI. V lost 6 bases and J 1 base, leaving 12 bases between the germline ends. CDR3 length: 14 amino acids. CDR3 nucleotide sequence: TGTGCCAGCAGGAGGGGGGCGATCCAAGAGACCCAGTACTTC. Encoded protein: CASRRGAIQETQYF.

V gene TRBV7-9 combines with J gene TRBJ2-3; a possible D gene is TRBD2 (6 bases). Germline assignment: CDR1 SEHNR and CDR2 FQNEAQ (reference sequence). The CDR3 is made up of 15 amino acids. V was trimmed by 1 base and J by 5 bases, leaving 13 bases between them. As DNA, the CDR3 is TGTGCCAGCAGCTTAGGGGGGACCGGGGGAGATACGCAGTATTTT. Translated, it gives CASSLGGTGGDTQYF.

For this clonotype: The junction does not match germline at one end; this may be a read error. V gene TRBV3-1 combines with J gene TRBJ1-2, with D possibly being TRBD1 (6 bases). Germline CDR1 and CDR2: LGHDT and YNNKEL (reference sequence). This CDR3 is built from 14 residues. The CDR3 protein is CASSQGGSVYGYTF. The CDR3 nucleotides are TGCGCCAGCAGCCAAGGGGGTTCGGTCTATGGCTACACCTTC. The whole variable domain, remainder taken from reference TRBV3-1 and TRBJ1-2, is DTAVSQTPKYLVTQMGNDKSIKCEQNLGHDTMYWYKQDSKKFLKIMFSYNNKELIINETVPNRFSPKSPDKAHLNLHINSLELGDSAVYFCASSQGGSVYGYTFGSGTRLTVV.

This clonotype was seen ten or more times. The chain carries TRBV14 and TRBJ2-6, with no clear D. Trimming cost V 1 base and J 2 bases, with 0 bases left between them. The CDR3 is 13 residues long. From germline, CDR1 is SGHDN and CDR2 FVKESK. In DNA, the CDR3 is TGTGCCAGCAGCCAAGCTGGGGCCAACGTCCTGACTTTC. It translates to CASSQAGANVLTF.

The chain uses TRBV5-1 and TRBJ1-2, with TRBD1 matching 12 bases. V was clipped by 1 base and J by 8 bases; unmatched bases: 6. Germline CDR1 and CDR2: SGHRS and YFSETQ. The CDR3 runs to 15 residues. For the CDR3, the DNA is TGCGCCAGCAGCTTGAGACCGGGACAGGGGGCAGGCTACACCTTC. Translating it yields CASSLRPGQGAGYTF.

On this clonotype: This is likely a read error, given that the CDR3 carries no conserved phenylalanine or tryptophan at its end. This chain connects TRBV7-8 to TRBJ2-3, with D unresolved. The CDR3 loop spans 14 amino acids. V was shortened by 1 base and J by 2 bases, with 7 bases between the two germline ends. CDR1 is SGHVS and CDR2 is FQNEAQ in the germline V gene. The CDR3 loop reads CASSLVRVTDTQYS. The CDR3 DNA sequence: TGTGCCAGCAGCTTAGTACGGGTCACAGATACGCAGTATTCT.

In this sample, this clonotype turned up many times. The chain has TRBV7-3 and TRBJ1-2, with 7 bases lining up with TRBD1. The germline CDR1 and CDR2 sequences are SGHTA and FQGTGA. This CDR3 contains 15 residues. J lost 5 bases, V lost 0 bases, and 6 bases had no gene match. This CDR3 is CASSLTETGMYGYTF. The CDR3 DNA reads TGTGCCAGCAGCTTAACAGAGACAGGGATGTATGGCTACACCTTC.

This chain connects TRBV9 to TRBJ2-7; no firm D call. Trimming removed 0 bases at V and 2 bases at J, with 12 bases between. Germline CDR1 and CDR2: SGDLS and YYNGEE. The CDR3 is made up of 15 amino acids. The CDR3 sequence is CASSVGAARTYEQYF. DNA of the CDR3: TGTGCCAGCAGCGTAGGGGCAGCCCGGACCTACGAGCAGTACTTC.

As to this clonotype: Its ends do not fully match the called genes, so a read error is possible. The chain carries TRBV7-8 and TRBJ2-3; 11 nucleotides agree with TRBD2. Germline CDR1 and CDR2: SGHVS and FQNEAQ. The CDR3 covers 15 residues. Here the CDR3 reads CASSVAGGPTDTQYF. The CDR3 bases are TGTGCCAGCAGCGTAGCGGGAGGGCCGACAGATACGCAGTATTTT.

This clonotype occurred a few times. The gene calls are TRBV7-6 and TRBJ2-3; tentative D call: TRBD1 (5 bases). Germline CDR1 reads SGHVS; CDR2 reads FNYEAQ. This CDR3 region has 12 residues. The CDR3: CARDRGADTQYF. DNA for the CDR3: TGTGCTAGAGATAGGGGTGCAGATACGCAGTATTTT. Full variable domain (missing parts from reference TRBV7-6 and TRBJ2-3): GAGVSQSPRYKVTKRGQDVALRCDPISGHVSLYWYRQALGQGPEFLTYFNYEAQQDKSGLPNDRFSAERPEGSISTLTIQRTEQRDSAMYRCARDRGADTQYFGPGTRLTVL.

The genes are TRBV28 and TRBJ1-4; TRBD1 is a possible D gene (6 bases). V was cut by 8 bases and J by 2 bases, with 18 bases left in between. CDR1 is MDHEN and CDR2 is SYDVKM in the germline V gene. This CDR3 is built from 16 residues. The CDR3 protein is CASGSPGQPTNEKLFF. In DNA, the CDR3 is TGTGCCAGCGGATCACCGGGACAACCTACTAATGAAAAACTGTTTTTT.

The rearrangement uses TRBV29-1 and TRBJ2-7; 7 bases map to TRBD2. V gave up 5 bases and J gave up 4 bases; unmatched junction bases: 8. The CDR3 is 13 amino acids. CDR1 and CDR2 (germline): SQVTM, ANQGSEA. CDR3 nucleotides: TGCAGCGTTAGTCGGGGGGTGTTATACGAGCAGTACTTC. It yields the protein CSVSRGVLYEQYF.

The chain carries TRBV10-2 and TRBJ2-5; TRBD1 matches 7 bases. Germline lookup yields CDR1 WSHSY and CDR2 SAAADI. V shed 0 bases and J 5 bases; nucleotides not matched to a gene: 0. The CDR3 is made up of 13 amino acids. CDR3 bases: TGCGCCAGCAGTGAGTCGACAGGGGAGACCCAGTACTTC. It is translated as CASSESTGETQYF.

Points on this clonotype: The junction departs from the called germline gene at one end, perhaps through a read error. The V call is TRBV20-1, the J call TRBJ2-7; D perhaps matches TRBD2 (5 bases). CDR1 is DFQATT and CDR2 is SNEGSKA in the germline V gene (reference sequence). The CDR3 length is 15 residues. CDR3 in DNA: TGCGGTGCTAGAGATAGAGGGAAAGCTCCCTACGAGCAGTACTTC. Its translation is CGARDRGKAPYEQYF.

By share of the sample, this clonotype is medium-sized. The V and J genes are TRBV6-1 and TRBJ2-5; D is perhaps TRBD2 (6 bases). Germline V gene data show CDR1 as MNHNS and CDR2 as SASEGT. V was trimmed by 0 bases and J by 2 bases, leaving 13 bases between them. This CDR3 is built from 16 residues. CDR3 DNA sequence: TGTGCCAGCAGTGAAGCGCGGGGCAGGCCACAAGAGACCCAGTACTTC. Its translation is CASSEARGRPQETQYF.

In regard to this clonotype: Relative to the germline gene, one junction end is altered; a read error may explain this. The CDR3 region has the DNA TGTGCCAGCAGTTACTCAGTTTCTACCCGCTCCACGTACAATGAGCAGTTCTTC. Amino acids: CASSYSVSTRSTYNEQFF. This chain links TRBV10-3 with TRBJ2-1; the D is unclear. The CDR3 covers 18 residues. Germline V gives CDR1 ENHRY, CDR2 SYGVKD.

The chain joins TRBV7-2 to TRBJ1-2; TRBD1 is a possible D gene (5 bases). V was trimmed by 1 base and J by 8 bases, leaving 11 bases between them. The CDR3 consists of 13 residues. In germline, CDR1 is SGHTA, CDR2 FQGNSA. The CDR3 region is CASSLDQGRGYTF. CDR3 in DNA: TGTGCCAGCAGCTTAGATCAGGGACGGGGCTACACCTTC.

The J gene is TRBJ2-2, the V gene TRBV5-4; 7 bases line up with TRBD1. The CDR3 runs 14 residues. The ends lost 3 bases at V and 7 bases at J; junction bases unmatched: 6. Germline V gives CDR1 SGHNT, CDR2 YYREEE (reference sequence). DNA for the CDR3: TGTGCCAGCAGCTCACAGGGGATCGGCGGGGAGCTGTTTTTT. Its protein is CASSSQGIGGELFF.

This clonotype was detected ten times or more. The genes are TRBV28 and TRBJ2-3, with 7 bases matching TRBD2. Per germline, CDR1 MDHEN and CDR2 SYDVKM. This CDR3 has 14 amino acids. V dropped 3 bases and J dropped 2; count of bases not matched to a gene: 2. CDR3 DNA: TGTGCCAGCAGTTTGGGGGGGAACACAGATACGCAGTATTTT. This sequence encodes CASSLGGNTDTQYF.

The DNA of the CDR3 is TGTGCCAGCAGCCGTGGGGTGGACGGCTACACCTTC. It specifies CASSRGVDGYTF. The J gene is TRBJ1-2, the V gene TRBV7-2, with D uncertain. This CDR3 comprises 12 residues. Trimming took off 5 bases at V and 8 bases at J, with 12 bases between the two ends. Germline CDR1 SGHTA, CDR2 FQGNSA.

This clonotype turned up a few times. Being one base from a much bigger clone, this may be a read error. The gene calls are TRBV12-3 or TRBV12-4 and TRBJ2-2; D might be TRBD2 (5 bases). CDR3 length: 14 residues. The V gene lost 7 bases and the J gene lost 0 bases, with 9 bases spanning the gap. This CDR3 is CASKHGANTGELFF. In nucleotides, the CDR3 is TGTGCCAGCAAACACGGGGCGAACACCGGGGAGCTGTTTTTT.

The chain's CDR3 is CASSHATYGYTF. CDR3 nucleotides: TGTGCCAGTAGTCACGCTACCTATGGCTACACCTTC. The chain joins TRBV19 to TRBJ1-2; the D is unclear. This CDR3 spans 12 amino acids. Trimming left V 5 bases short and J 4 bases short, with 8 bases between. CDR1 and CDR2 (germline): LNHDA, SQIVND (reference sequence).